The 9 T cell receptor beta chains listed next were all sequenced from one sample in a study of T cell repertoires in cytomegalovirus infection. TCRdb re-derived calls from the reads in MiXCR, one entry per CDR3 protein. Among about 530,000 distinct CDR3 sequences, around 27% were seen once, and the ten largest hold about 13%. The sequencing input was PBMCs. Every receptor here comes from a human donor in good health (CMV status not recorded). Some clones in this sample may be carry-over from other donors' samples.

This clonotype is judged medium-sized. At one end the junction does not follow the germline gene, possibly because of a read error. This chain's CDR3 is CASSPGTPNTGELFF. CDR3 sequence (DNA): TGTGCTAGCAGCCCAGGGACCCCGAACACCGGGGAGCTGTTTTTT. V usage is TRBV7-7 and J usage is TRBJ2-2, with D perhaps being TRBD1 or TRBD2 (5 bases each). The CDR3 loop spans 15 amino acids. Germline assignment: CDR1 SSHAT and CDR2 FNYEAQ (reference sequence).

In its sample, this clonotype was seen a few times. The J gene is TRBJ2-2, the V gene TRBV18; TRBD2 matches at 11 bases. With 2 bases clipped from V and 5 bases from J, the junction kept 10 bases outside the gene matches. This CDR3 spans 18 amino acids. Germline V CDR1 and CDR2: KGHSH, LQKENI. Here the CDR3 DNA reads TGTGCCAGCTCACCAATAATGCCTAGCGGGAGGTCGACCGGGGAGCTGTTTTTT. It specifies CASSPIMPSGRSTGELFF. The variable domain in full, completed from reference TRBV18 and TRBJ2-2, reads NAGVMQNPRHLVRRRGQEARLRCSPMKGHSHVYWYRQLPEEGLKFMVYLQKENIIDESGMPKERFSAEFPKEGPSILRIQQVVRGDSAAYFCASSPIMPSGRSTGELFFGEGSRLTVL.

This clonotype has more than one count but fewer than ten. This chain connects TRBV7-8 to TRBJ2-5, with 10 positions matching TRBD2. The germline V gene has CDR1 SGHVS and CDR2 FQNEAQ. J gave up 9 bases and V 8 bases, and 9 bases lay outside the gene matches. The CDR3 is made up of 13 amino acids. CDR3 in DNA: TGTGCCAGCGCGGGACTAGCGAGAGGGGCCCAGTACTTC. It encodes CASAGLARGAQYF.

This chain links TRBV27 with TRBJ2-5; D unresolved. The CDR3 loop spans 12 amino acids. In germline, CDR1 is MNHEY, CDR2 SMNVEV (reference sequence). Trimming left V 8 bases short and J 0 bases short, with 7 bases between. CDR3 protein: CASGPYQETQYF. CDR3 nucleotides: TGTGCCAGCGGGCCGTACCAAGAGACCCAGTACTTC.

The CDR3 spells CASSLRDANTEAFF. As DNA, the CDR3 is TGTGCCAGCAGCCTCCGGGACGCCAACACTGAAGCTTTCTTT. This chain joins TRBV7-9 and TRBJ1-1; D is perhaps TRBD1 (5 bases). CDR1 is SEHNR, CDR2 FQNEAQ, per germline (reference sequence). The CDR3 has 14 amino acids. V lost 5 bases and J 2 bases, leaving 12 bases between the germline ends.

This chain links TRBV3-1 with TRBJ2-2; the D is unclear. Germline CDR1 is LGHDT and CDR2 is YNNKEL (reference sequence). The CDR3 covers 13 residues. V lost 2 bases, J lost 2 bases, and 3 bases lay in between. CDR3: CASSQFNTGELFF. CDR3 DNA sequence: TGTGCCAGCAGCCAATTTAACACCGGGGAGCTGTTTTTT.

At least ten counts were recorded for this clonotype. The chain has TRBV7-2 and TRBJ2-4; D gene uncertain. The CDR3 has 12 residues. Trimming took 5 bases from V and 6 from J, leaving 8 bases between them. Germline V gives CDR1 SGHTA, CDR2 FQGNSA. For the CDR3, the DNA is TGTGCCAGCAGCCAGATAGGAAACATTCAGTACTTC. Residues: CASSQIGNIQYF. Variable domain in full (rest from reference TRBV7-2 and TRBJ2-4): GAGVSQSPSNKVTEKGKDVELRCDPISGHTALYWYRQSLGQGLEFLIYFQGNSAPDKSGLPSDRFSAERTGGSVSTLTIQRTQQEDSAVYLCASSQIGNIQYFGAGTRLSVL.

This chain uses TRBV6-2 or TRBV6-3 with TRBJ1-5; the D gene is possibly TRBD1 (6 bases). Per germline, CDR1 MNHEY and CDR2 SVGEGT. The CDR3 runs 14 residues. Trimming shortened V by 4 bases and J by 5 bases, and 12 bases separated the two germline ends. CDR3 DNA: TGTGCCAGCAGTTCCAGGGGAGGAGATCAGCCCCAGCATTTT. The encoded protein is CASSSRGGDQPQHF.

The chain recombines TRBV5-1 with TRBJ2-6, with 9 bases that match TRBD1. The V gene's germline CDR1 is SGHRS and CDR2 YFSETQ. CDR3 length: 17 amino acids. Trimming cost V 4 bases and J 3 bases; bases outside gene matches: 8. The CDR3 reads CASSQRTGDYGANVLTF. CDR3 DNA: TGCGCCAGCAGCCAGAGGACAGGGGATTATGGGGCCAACGTCCTGACTTTC.